Listed below are T cell receptor beta chains from one sample, sequenced in a study of identical twins. TCRdb passed the 5' RACE reads through MiXCR, listing each CDR3 protein once. The sample shows roughly 470,000 distinct CDR3 sequences, 14% of them seen only once. These data also formed part of another study, on yellow fever vaccine responses in identical twins.

The source material was CD4+ T cells sorted from blood. The source is a woman in her late teens or twenties in good health. Each CDR3 is given with its conserved first and last residue. The order of the fields is V gene, J gene, clone size, D gene, CDR3 protein, CDR3 DNA. D genes are given only for firm matches. A clone size is listed for some rows: how often the clone was seen (once, few, many), or a class if it is expanded.

v_call: TRBV4-1
j_call: TRBJ2-1
clone_size: -
d_call: -
cdr3_aa: CASSQDGRVNYNEQFF
cdr3_nt: TGCGCCAGCAGCCAAGACGGCAGGGTGAACTACAATGAGCAGTTCTTC

v_call: TRBV2
j_call: TRBJ2-7
clone_size: few
d_call: TRBD1
cdr3_aa: CASSEDGRGSPYEQYF
cdr3_nt: TGTGCCAGCAGTGAAGATGGCAGGGGGTCCCCCTACGAGCAGTACTTC

v_call: TRBV21-1
j_call: TRBJ2-2
clone_size: -
d_call: -
cdr3_aa: CASSNEQRTGELFF
cdr3_nt: TGTGCCAGCAGCAATGAGCAACGCACCGGGGAGCTGTTTTTT

v_call: TRBV7-7
j_call: TRBJ2-5
clone_size: -
d_call: -
cdr3_aa: CASSLGRLPDQETQYF
cdr3_nt: TGTGCTAGCAGCTTAGGGCGCCTCCCGGACCAAGAGACCCAGTACTTC

v_call: TRBV27
j_call: TRBJ1-2
clone_size: few
d_call: TRBD1
cdr3_aa: CASSLSAQGGGYTF
cdr3_nt: TGTGCCAGCAGTTTATCTGCACAGGGGGGAGGCTACACCTTC

v_call: TRBV9
j_call: TRBJ1-5
clone_size: few
d_call: -
cdr3_aa: CASSGTPDTGNQPQHF
cdr3_nt: TGTGCCAGCAGCGGTACCCCGGACACGGGCAATCAGCCCCAGCATTTT

v_call: TRBV12-3/TRBV12-4
j_call: TRBJ2-3
clone_size: few
d_call: -
cdr3_aa: CASSLEERGTDTQYF
cdr3_nt: TGTGCCAGCAGTTTAGAAGAGCGGGGCACAGATACGCAGTATTTT

v_call: TRBV28
j_call: TRBJ1-2
clone_size: many
d_call: -
cdr3_aa: CASSLQGFYGYTF
cdr3_nt: TGTGCCAGCAGTCTTCAGGGGTTCTATGGCTACACCTTC

v_call: TRBV5-1
j_call: TRBJ1-1
clone_size: many
d_call: -
cdr3_aa: CASSGRESEAFF
cdr3_nt: TGCGCCAGCAGCGGTAGGGAATCTGAAGCTTTCTTT

v_call: TRBV29-1
j_call: TRBJ1-1
clone_size: -
d_call: -
cdr3_aa: CSAGHTGNTEAFF
cdr3_nt: TGCAGCGCCGGGCATACAGGGAACACTGAAGCTTTCTTT

v_call: TRBV6-5
j_call: TRBJ1-1
clone_size: few
d_call: -
cdr3_aa: CASSYSSAQGFYTEAFF
cdr3_nt: TGTGCCAGCAGTTACTCTTCCGCCCAGGGGTTCTACACTGAAGCTTTCTTT

v_call: TRBV6-2/TRBV6-3
j_call: TRBJ2-3
clone_size: many
d_call: TRBD1
cdr3_aa: CASSYYRGKADTQYF
cdr3_nt: TGTGCCAGCAGTTACTACAGGGGTAAGGCAGATACGCAGTATTTT